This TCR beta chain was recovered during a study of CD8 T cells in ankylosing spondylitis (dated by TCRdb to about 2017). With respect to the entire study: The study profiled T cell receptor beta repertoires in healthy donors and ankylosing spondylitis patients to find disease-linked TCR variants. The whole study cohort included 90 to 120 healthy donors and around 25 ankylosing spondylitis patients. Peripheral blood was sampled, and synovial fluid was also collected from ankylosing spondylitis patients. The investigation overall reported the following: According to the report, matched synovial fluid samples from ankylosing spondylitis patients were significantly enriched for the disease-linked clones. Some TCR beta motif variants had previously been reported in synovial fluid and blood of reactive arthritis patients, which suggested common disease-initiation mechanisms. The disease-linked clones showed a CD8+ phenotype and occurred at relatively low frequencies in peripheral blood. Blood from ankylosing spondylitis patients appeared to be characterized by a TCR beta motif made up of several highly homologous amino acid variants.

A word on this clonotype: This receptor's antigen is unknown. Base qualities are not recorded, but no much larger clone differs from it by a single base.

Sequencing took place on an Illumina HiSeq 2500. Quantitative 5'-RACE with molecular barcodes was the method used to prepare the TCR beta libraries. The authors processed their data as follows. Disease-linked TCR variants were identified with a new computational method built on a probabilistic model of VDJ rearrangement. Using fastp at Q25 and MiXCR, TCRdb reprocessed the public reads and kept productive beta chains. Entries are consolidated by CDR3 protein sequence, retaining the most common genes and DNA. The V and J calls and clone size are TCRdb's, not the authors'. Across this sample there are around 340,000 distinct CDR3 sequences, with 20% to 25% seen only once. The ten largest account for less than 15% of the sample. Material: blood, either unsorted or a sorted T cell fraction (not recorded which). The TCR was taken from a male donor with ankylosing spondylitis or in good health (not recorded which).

For the CDR3, the sequence is CSARVKGTYEQYF. The nucleotides are TGCAGTGCTAGAGTTAAGGGTACCTACGAGCAGTACTTC. The rearranged segments are TRBV20-1 and TRBJ2-7, with the D segment identity uncertain. V loses 1 base of germline sequence and J loses 2 bases, and the interval between the two ends is 9 bases. From the germline V gene (reference sequence), CDR1 is DFQATT and CDR2 is SNEGSKA. Inclusive of the bounding cysteine and phenylalanine, the CDR3 is 13 residues long. The read is trimmed to its CDR3 DNA, 39 bases read in frame from base 1.